This T cell receptor beta chain is from a study of blood T cell repertoires in COVID-19. Measured with immunoSEQ multiplex PCR; TCRdb has only the in-frame clones, and not every one. The sample lists more than 70,000 clones; about 90% were seen once. This receptor was obtained from a woman in her fifties or sixties in a cohort sampled during active COVID-19. Sequencing input: peripheral blood.

The CDR3 sequence is CASSLLAVQETQYF. DNA for the CDR3: TGTGCCAGCAGCTTGTTGGCAGTACAAGAGACCCAGTACTTC. V is TRBV7-9 and J is TRBJ2-5; no firm D call. CDR1 is SEHNR, CDR2 FQNEAQ, per germline (reference sequence). This CDR3 has 14 residues. Deletions cut 3 bases from V and 2 bases from J, with 10 bases between.